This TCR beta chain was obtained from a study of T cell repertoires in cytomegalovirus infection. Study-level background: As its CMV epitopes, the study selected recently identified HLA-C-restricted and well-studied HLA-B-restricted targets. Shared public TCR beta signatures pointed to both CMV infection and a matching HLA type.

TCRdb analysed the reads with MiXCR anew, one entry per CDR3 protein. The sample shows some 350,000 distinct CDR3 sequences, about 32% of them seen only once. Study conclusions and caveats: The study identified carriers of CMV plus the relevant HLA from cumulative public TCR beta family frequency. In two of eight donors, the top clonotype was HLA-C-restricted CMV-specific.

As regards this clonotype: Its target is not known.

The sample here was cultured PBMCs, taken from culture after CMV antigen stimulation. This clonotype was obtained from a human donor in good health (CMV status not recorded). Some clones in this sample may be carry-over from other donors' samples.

The CDR3 nucleotides read TGTGCCAGCAGCACAGGGTTGGGCAATCAGCCCCAGCATTTT. Protein: CASSTGLGNQPQHF. The chain is built from TRBV27 and TRBJ1-5; tentative D call: TRBD1 (6 bases). Germline CDR1 MNHEY, CDR2 SMNVEV (reference sequence). Trimming cost V 6 bases and J 2 bases, with 11 bases left between them. CDR3 length equals 14 residues.